This T cell receptor beta chain derives from a study of CD8 T cells in Susac syndrome. TCR beta sequencing was performed on blood CD8+ and CD4+ T cells. It was negative isolation that provided the CD8+ and CD4+ T cells, whereas TEMRA cells were enriched by FACS. When the RNA was reverse transcribed, random hexamers were used with an input of about 0.5 to 1 ug. A multiplex approach, immunoSEQ multiplex PCR, amplified TCR beta CDR3 across 54 Vbeta and 13 Jbeta. TCRdb recomputed calls from the immunoSEQ multiplex PCR reads with MiXCR, one row per CDR3 protein. Here the sample spans approximately 120,000 distinct CDR3 sequences, roughly 93% being singletons. The length of the CDR3 is 14 residues. Trimming at V came to 5 bases and at J to 6 bases, leaving 3 bases not matched to a gene. From germline, CDR1 is SEHNR and CDR2 FQNEAQ (reference sequence).

Sequenced material: CD8+ T cells from PBMCs. The TCR was taken from a human donor with multiple sclerosis. The rearrangement uses TRBV7-9 and TRBJ1-6, with 8 bases fitting TRBD1. Written as DNA, the CDR3 is TGTGCCAGCAGCGGGGACAGGACTAATTCACCCCTCCACTTT. Amino acid sequence: CASSGDRTNSPLHF. Combining the CDR3 with reference TRBV7-9 and TRBJ1-6 gives the whole variable domain DTGVSQNPRHKITKRGQNVTFRCDPISEHNRLYWYRQTLGQGPEFLTYFQNEAQLEKSRLLSDRFSAERPKGSFSTLEIQRTEQGDSAMYLCASSGDRTNSPLHFGNGTRLTVT.